This section outlines one T cell receptor beta chain sequence together with its context. The antigen is not known. The data are from a study of cytomegalovirus exposure and HLA in healthy donors. About the research overall: Of all 400 or so donors who were genotyped, 75% to 85% belonged to the Caucasian-associated ancestry cluster.

Study-wide results and caveats: In a later analysis, DRB1 alleles had the most associated TCRs; HLA-C alleles the fewest.

CDR1 SGDLS and CDR2 YYNGEE come from the germline V gene. V was trimmed by 3 bases and J by 8 bases, leaving 20 bases between them. The CDR3 runs 15 residues. The PCR ran on 60 Vbeta and 13 Jbeta primers. Sequencing used immunoSEQ multiplex PCR; TCRdb keeps in-frame clones, though not all of them. The sample carries more than 150,000 clones, around 85% recorded once. Source material: PBMCs. The rearrangement joins TRBV9 to TRBJ1-1; weak D call: TRBD1 (5 bases). The sequence derives from a middle-aged man in good health and CMV-seronegative. CDR3 DNA sequence: TGTGCCAGCAGCGGGGGGGGGAGGAAGGGGACCGAAGCTTTCTTT. Its translation is CASSGGGRKGTEAFF.